This TCR beta chain originates from a study of T cell responses to AZD1222 COVID-19 vaccine. Findings of the study overall: Only a handful of AZD1222 recipients, several in all, had baseline seropositivity. Following two doses of AZD1222, Spike-specific TCR breadth and depth rose.

The V gene lost 2 bases and the J gene lost 5 bases, with 7 bases spanning the gap. The CDR3 length is 14 residues. In germline, CDR1 is MGHDK, CDR2 SYGVNS. TCRdb's copy holds only in-frame clones and misses some; the assay was immunoSEQ multiplex PCR. The sample shows 140,000 or so clones, approximately 92% of them seen only once. This clone was found once. Antigen: not known. This rearrangement joins TRBV25-1 to TRBJ1-6; D gene uncertain. This specimen was peripheral blood, taken on day 0 of AZD1222 vaccination. This clonotype originated in an adult in good health. The CDR3 coding sequence is TGTGCCAGCAGTGAAAGGTTGAATAATTCACCCCTCCACTTT. Amino acids: CASSERLNNSPLHF.